One and the same sample provided the 20 T cell receptor beta chains below, sequenced in a study of shared clonotypes between healthy human individuals. Profiling relied on immunoSEQ multiplex PCR, and the TCRdb table lists in-frame clones only, not all of them. Here the sample spans 950,000 to 1,300,000 clones, approximately 70% being singletons. Input material: memory CD4+ T cells sorted from blood. Sample subset: CD45RA-negative fraction. The receptors come from a man aged 18-30 years in good health.

The chain recombines TRBV4-1 with TRBJ2-7; the match to TRBD1 covers 9 bases. Trimming cost V 4 bases and J 5 bases; bases outside gene matches: 9. CDR1 and CDR2 from the germline V gene are MGHRA and YSYEKL. The CDR3 is 15 residues long. As DNA, the CDR3 is TGCGCCAGCAGCCTCGCCGGGACAGGGTCCCACGAGCAGTACTTC. This sequence encodes CASSLAGTGSHEQYF.

For this clone: This likely came from a read error, as a far larger clone is one base away. This sample includes further DNA sequences coding for the same CDR3. The CDR3 nucleotides are TGCGCCAGCAGCCTAGGACCGGGACAGGGGGATTCACCCCTCCACTTT. Translating gives CASSLGPGQGDSPLHF. J is TRBJ1-6 and V is TRBV14; 11 nucleotides line up with TRBD1. The CDR3 is made up of 16 amino acids. Germline V lookup: CDR1 SGHDN, CDR2 FVKESK.

Many counts were recorded for this clone. The CDR3 sequence is CASSLERTGGELFF. As DNA, the CDR3 is TGTGCCAGCTCACTAGAACGGACTGGCGGGGAGCTGTTTTTT. The chain combines TRBV18 with TRBJ2-2, with TRBD2 as a possible D gene (5 bases). This CDR3 spans 14 amino acids. V shed 4 bases and J shed 7 bases, with 13 bases lying between them. Germline V CDR1 and CDR2: KGHSH, LQKENI.

This clone was counted between two and nine times. This rearrangement joins TRBV5-1 to TRBJ1-5, with unresolved D. The V end lost 0 bases, the J end lost 0 bases, and 7 bases lay between the germline ends. Germline V lookup: CDR1 SGHRS, CDR2 YFSETQ. This CDR3 comprises 15 residues. The CDR3 region is CASSLGYSSNQPQHF. DNA of the CDR3: TGCGCCAGCAGCTTGGGGTACAGTAGCAATCAGCCCCAGCATTTT.

The chain employs TRBV5-4 and TRBJ2-7; perhaps TRBD2 as D (7 bases). The CDR3 is made up of 14 amino acids. The germline CDR1 and CDR2 sequences are SGHNT and YYREEE (reference sequence). Trimming shortened V by 4 bases and J by 4 bases, and 15 bases separated the two germline ends. The CDR3: CASSGGARGYEQYF. The CDR3 region has the DNA TGTGCCAGCAGCGGGGGGGCACGTGGATACGAGCAGTACTTC.

This clone occurred a few times. This chain joins TRBV27 and TRBJ1-5, with D tentatively TRBD1 (5 bases). V shed 6 bases and J shed 5 bases, with 14 bases lying between them. This CDR3 is built from 14 residues. Germline values: CDR1 MNHEY, CDR2 SMNVEV (reference sequence). The DNA for the CDR3 is TGTGCCAGCAGACCTACGGCAGGGTATCAGCCCCAGCATTTT. Its translation is CASRPTAGYQPQHF.

This rearrangement joins TRBV5-1 to TRBJ2-2; either TRBD1 or TRBD2 may fit D (5 bases each). The CDR3 consists of 16 residues. From germline, CDR1 is SGHRS and CDR2 YFSETQ. The V end lost 0 bases, the J end lost 2 bases, and 11 bases lay between the germline ends. CDR3: CASSLAPRDNTGELFF. CDR3 DNA: TGCGCCAGCAGCTTGGCCCCACGGGACAACACCGGGGAGCTGTTTTTT.

This clone has only a few counts. The V gene is TRBV10-2, the J gene TRBJ1-1; 9 nucleotides align to TRBD1. CDR1 and CDR2 from the germline V gene are WSHSY and SAAADI. The V gene end was trimmed by 7 bases and the J gene end by 4 bases; junction bases not matched to a gene: 10. The CDR3 runs 15 residues. The CDR3 reads CASTQTGGIATEAFF. The CDR3 coding sequence is TGCGCCAGCACTCAGACAGGGGGAATCGCCACTGAAGCTTTCTTT.

The V call is TRBV7-2, the J call TRBJ2-7; TRBD2 aligns across 7 bases. CDR1 is SGHTA, CDR2 FQGNSA, per germline. The CDR3 contains 15 residues. Trimming at V came to 3 bases and at J to 0 bases, leaving 5 bases not matched to a gene. The CDR3 reads CASSFTAGSSYEQYF. CDR3 nucleotide sequence: TGTGCCAGCAGCTTCACAGCGGGAAGCTCCTACGAGCAGTACTTC.

The chain is built from TRBV11-3 and TRBJ2-2; D gene unclear. This CDR3 has 13 residues. Trimming stripped 1 base from V and 3 bases from J, with 3 bases between. Germline lookup yields CDR1 SGHNT and CDR2 YENEEA. The CDR3: CASSLVYTGELFF. CDR3 nucleotide sequence: TGTGCCAGCAGCTTAGTTTACACCGGGGAGCTGTTTTTT.

The chain combines TRBV11-2 with TRBJ2-2; D is perhaps TRBD1 or TRBD2 (7 bases each). V lost 5 bases to trimming and J lost 4 bases, with 20 bases between them. This CDR3 region has 17 residues. Per the germline V gene, CDR1 is SGHAT and CDR2 is FQNNGV. The CDR3 sequence is CASSHRGRGPVTGELFF. DNA of the CDR3: TGTGCCAGCAGCCATCGGGGGAGGGGGCCGGTCACCGGGGAGCTGTTTTTT. The variable domain in full, completed from reference TRBV11-2 and TRBJ2-2, reads EAGVAQSPRYKIIEKRQSVAFWCNPISGHATLYWYQQILGQGPKLLIQFQNNGVVDDSQLPKDRFSAERLKGVDSTLKIQPAKLEDSAVYLCASSHRGRGPVTGELFFGEGSRLTVL.

The rearrangement uses TRBV30 and TRBJ2-5; no clear D gene. The V end lost 7 bases, the J end lost 3 bases, and 18 bases lay between the germline ends. CDR1 is GTSNPN, CDR2 SVGIG, per germline (reference sequence). CDR3 size: 14 residues. CDR3 DNA: TGTGCCTACTTAAATTGGCAAGCAGAAGAGACCCAGTACTTC. Its translation: CAYLNWQAEETQYF.

The chain couples TRBV6-6 to TRBJ1-2, with TRBD1 matching over 9 bases. The ends lost 2 bases at V and 4 bases at J; junction bases unmatched: 5. Germline values: CDR1 MNHNY, CDR2 SVGAGI (reference sequence). This CDR3 contains 15 residues. In DNA, the CDR3 is TGTGCCAGCAGTTACGATGGACAGGGGTCCTATGGCTACACCTTC. It translates to CASSYDGQGSYGYTF.

The rearrangement joins TRBV5-4 to TRBJ2-7; possible D gene TRBD1, 6 bases. CDR1 and CDR2 (germline): SGHNT, YYREEE (reference sequence). V lost 1 base to trimming and J lost 3 bases, with 14 bases between them. CDR3 length: 15 residues. CDR3 in DNA: TGTGCCAGCAGCTTGAGGTCGGCCAGGGGCTACGAGCAGTACTTC. As protein: CASSLRSARGYEQYF.

This clone was picked up one time. The chain recombines TRBV6-4 with TRBJ2-2; D is possibly TRBD1 or TRBD2 (6 bases each). Germline CDR1 is MRHNA and CDR2 is SNTAGT. V lost 4 bases and J lost 1, with 13 bases in between. CDR3 length equals 16 residues. The CDR3 nucleotides are TGTGCCAGCAGTGCGAAGGGGGGTCAGAACACCGGGGAGCTGTTTTTT. It encodes CASSAKGGQNTGELFF.

The chain joins TRBV7-9 to TRBJ1-4; 8 bases line up with TRBD1. The CDR3 totals 16 residues. Germline V gene lookup returns CDR1 SEHNR and CDR2 FQNEAQ (reference sequence). Germline trimming cut 4 bases from V and 7 bases from J; bases unmatched to any gene: 11. The CDR3 loop reads CASSSAQGAGSEKLFF. In nucleotides, the CDR3 is TGTGCCAGCAGCTCCGCCCAGGGGGCGGGTAGTGAAAAACTGTTTTTT.

The rearrangement uses TRBV2 and TRBJ1-2; weak D call: TRBD1 (6 bases). V lost 5 bases and J lost 0, with 7 bases in between. CDR3 length: 13 residues. Germline V CDR1 and CDR2: SNHLY, FYNNEI. CDR3 bases: TGTGCCAGCAGTAAGGGGGCTAACTATGGCTACACCTTC. It yields the protein CASSKGANYGYTF.

The chain combines TRBV19 with TRBJ2-1; D is perhaps TRBD2 (5 bases). V was clipped by 4 bases and J by 0 bases, with 13 bases between them. CDR1 is LNHDA and CDR2 is SQIVND in the germline V gene (reference sequence). This CDR3 has 16 amino acids. Written as DNA, the CDR3 is TGTGCCAGTAGTAAGGACTTATATAGCTCCTACAATGAGCAGTTCTTC. As protein: CASSKDLYSSYNEQFF.

The chain employs TRBV5-6 and TRBJ2-7; TRBD1 matches 7 bases. V lost 2 bases to trimming and J lost 4 bases; unmatched junction nucleotides: 6. The CDR3 has 14 amino acids. From germline, CDR1 is SGHDT and CDR2 YYEEEE. The CDR3 reads CASSFEGANYEQYF. The CDR3 nucleotides read TGTGCCAGCAGCTTTGAGGGGGCGAATTACGAGCAGTACTTC.

This rearrangement joins TRBV5-6 to TRBJ2-1; 9 bases fit TRBD2. From germline, CDR1 is SGHDT and CDR2 YYEEEE. V was clipped by 0 bases and J by 5 bases; unmatched bases: 9. The CDR3 extends over 17 amino acids. CDR3 DNA sequence: TGTGCCAGCAGCTTGGCCGTGGGGCGGGAGGGAAACAATGAGCAGTTCTTC. Protein sequence: CASSLAVGREGNNEQFF. The variable domain in full, with the rest retrieved from reference TRBV5-6 and TRBJ2-1, is DAGVTQSPTHLIKTRGQQVTLRCSPKSGHDTVSWYQQALGQGPQFIFQYYEEEERQRGNFPDRFSGHQFPNYSSELNVNALLLGDSALYLCASSLAVGREGNNEQFFGPGTRLTVL.